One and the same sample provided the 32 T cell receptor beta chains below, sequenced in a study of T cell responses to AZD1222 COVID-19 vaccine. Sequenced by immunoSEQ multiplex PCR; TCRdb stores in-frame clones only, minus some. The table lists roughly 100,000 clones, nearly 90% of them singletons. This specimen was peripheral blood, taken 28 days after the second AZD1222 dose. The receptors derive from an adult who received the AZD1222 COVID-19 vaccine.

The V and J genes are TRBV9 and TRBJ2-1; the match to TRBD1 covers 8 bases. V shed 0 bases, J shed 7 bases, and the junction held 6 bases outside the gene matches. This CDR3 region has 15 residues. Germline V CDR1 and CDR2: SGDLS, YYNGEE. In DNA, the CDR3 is TGTGCCAGCAGCGTAGGCAGGGGGCGGTGGAATGAGCAGTTCTTC. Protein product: CASSVGRGRWNEQFF.

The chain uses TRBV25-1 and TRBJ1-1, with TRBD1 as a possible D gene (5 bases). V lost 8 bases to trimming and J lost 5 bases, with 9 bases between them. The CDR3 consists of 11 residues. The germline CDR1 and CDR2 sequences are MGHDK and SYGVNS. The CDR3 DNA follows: TGTGCCAGCGCCTGGGGGACTGAAGCTTTCTTT. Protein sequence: CASAWGTEAFF.

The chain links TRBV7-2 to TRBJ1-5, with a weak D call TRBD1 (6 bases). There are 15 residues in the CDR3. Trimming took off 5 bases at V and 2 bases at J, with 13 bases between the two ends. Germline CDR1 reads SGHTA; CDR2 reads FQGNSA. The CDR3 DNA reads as TGTGCCAGCAGCATCACTGGACAGCGCAATCAGCCCCAGCATTTT. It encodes CASSITGQRNQPQHF.

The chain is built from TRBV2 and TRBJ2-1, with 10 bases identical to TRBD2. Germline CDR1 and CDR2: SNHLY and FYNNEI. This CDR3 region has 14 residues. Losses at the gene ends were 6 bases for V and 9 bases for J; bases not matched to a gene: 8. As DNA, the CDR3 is TGTGCCAGCAGCCTAGCGGGAGTTCGTAGTGAGCAGTTCTTC. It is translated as CASSLAGVRSEQFF.

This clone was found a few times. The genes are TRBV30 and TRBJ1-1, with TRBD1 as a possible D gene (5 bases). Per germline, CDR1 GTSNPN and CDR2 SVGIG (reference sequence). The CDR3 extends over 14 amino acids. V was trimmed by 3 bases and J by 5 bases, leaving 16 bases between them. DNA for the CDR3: TGTGCCTGGAGCCTAAAACTGGGGGAGACTGAAGCTTTCTTT. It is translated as CAWSLKLGETEAFF.

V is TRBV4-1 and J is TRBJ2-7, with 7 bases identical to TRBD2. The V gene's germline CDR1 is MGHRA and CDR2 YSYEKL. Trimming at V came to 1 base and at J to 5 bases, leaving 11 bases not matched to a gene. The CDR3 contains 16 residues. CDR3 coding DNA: TGCGCCAGCAGCCAAGGTCCCCAATCTAGCGGCCACGAGCAGTACTTC. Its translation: CASSQGPQSSGHEQYF.

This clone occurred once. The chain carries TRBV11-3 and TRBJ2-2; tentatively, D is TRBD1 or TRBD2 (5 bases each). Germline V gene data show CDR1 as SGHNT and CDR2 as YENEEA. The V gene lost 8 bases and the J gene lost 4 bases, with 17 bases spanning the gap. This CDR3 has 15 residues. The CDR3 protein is CASPLAGSGTGELFF. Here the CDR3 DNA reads TGTGCCAGCCCCCTGGCAGGGAGTGGCACCGGGGAGCTGTTTTTT.

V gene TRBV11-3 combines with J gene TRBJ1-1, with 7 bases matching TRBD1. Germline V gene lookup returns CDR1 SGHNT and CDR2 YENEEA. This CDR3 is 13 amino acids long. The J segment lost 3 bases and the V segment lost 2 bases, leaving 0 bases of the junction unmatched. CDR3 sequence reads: CASSLTGDTEAFF. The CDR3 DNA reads TGTGCCAGCAGCTTAACAGGGGACACTGAAGCTTTCTTT.

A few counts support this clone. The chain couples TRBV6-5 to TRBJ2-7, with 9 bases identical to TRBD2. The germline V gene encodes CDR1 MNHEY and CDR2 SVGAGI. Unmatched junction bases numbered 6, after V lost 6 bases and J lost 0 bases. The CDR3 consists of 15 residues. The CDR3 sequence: CASSRLAGSSYEQYF. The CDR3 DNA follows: TGTGCCAGCAGCCGCCTAGCGGGGAGCTCCTACGAGCAGTACTTC.

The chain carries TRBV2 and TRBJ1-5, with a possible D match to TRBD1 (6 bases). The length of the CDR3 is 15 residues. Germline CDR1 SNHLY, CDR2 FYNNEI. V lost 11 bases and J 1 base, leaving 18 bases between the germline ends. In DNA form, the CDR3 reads TGTGCCGGTGGGCAAGGGGGGGCGAGCAATCAGCCCCAGCATTTT. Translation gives CAGGQGGASNQPQHF.

The CDR3 bases are TGTGCCAGCAGCAAAAGATACCCTGCTAGCGGGAATTACGAGCAGTACTTC. This sequence encodes CASSKRYPASGNYEQYF. V and J are TRBV21-1 and TRBJ2-7; TRBD2, the table's D call, lacks a check against the DNA. TRBV21-1 is noted as a pseudogene. CDR3 length: 17 residues.

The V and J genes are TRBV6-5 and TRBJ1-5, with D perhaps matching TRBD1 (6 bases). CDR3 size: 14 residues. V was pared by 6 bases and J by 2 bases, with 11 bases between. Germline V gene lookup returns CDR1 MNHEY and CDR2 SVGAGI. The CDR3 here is CASRTRQGNQPQHF. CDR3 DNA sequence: TGTGCCAGCAGGACACGACAGGGCAATCAGCCCCAGCATTTT.

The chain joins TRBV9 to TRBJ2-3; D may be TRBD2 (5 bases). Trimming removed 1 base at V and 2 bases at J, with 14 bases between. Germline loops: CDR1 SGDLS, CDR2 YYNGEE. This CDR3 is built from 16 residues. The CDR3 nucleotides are TGTGCCAGCAGCGTATCTACGGGAATATCCACAGATACGCAGTATTTT. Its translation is CASSVSTGISTDTQYF. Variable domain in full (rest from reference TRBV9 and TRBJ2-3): DSGVTQTPKHLITATGQRVTLRCSPRSGDLSVYWYQQSLDQGLQFLIQYYNGEERAKGNILERFSAQQFPDLHSELNLSSLELGDSALYFCASSVSTGISTDTQYFGPGTRLTVL.

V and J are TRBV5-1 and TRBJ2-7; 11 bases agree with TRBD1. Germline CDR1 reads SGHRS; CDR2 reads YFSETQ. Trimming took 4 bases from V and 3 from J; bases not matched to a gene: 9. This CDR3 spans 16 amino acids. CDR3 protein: CASSVWRTGGGYEQYF. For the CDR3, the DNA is TGCGCCAGCAGCGTATGGAGGACAGGGGGCGGCTACGAGCAGTACTTC. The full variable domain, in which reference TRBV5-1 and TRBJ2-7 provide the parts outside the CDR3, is KAGVTQTPRYLIKTRGQQVTLSCSPISGHRSVSWYQQTPGQGLQFLFEYFSETQRNKGNFPGRFSGRQFSNSRSEMNVSTLELGDSALYLCASSVWRTGGGYEQYFGPGTRLTVT.

The CDR3 sequence: CASSQGSRGYNEQFF. CDR3 bases: TGCGCCAGCAGCCAAGGATCTCGGGGGTACAATGAGCAGTTCTTC. The chain couples TRBV4-1 to TRBJ2-1, with D tentatively TRBD2 (6 bases). Looked up from germline, CDR1 is MGHRA and CDR2 is YSYEKL. The V gene lost 1 base and the J gene lost 4 bases, with 11 bases spanning the gap. CDR3 length: 15 residues.

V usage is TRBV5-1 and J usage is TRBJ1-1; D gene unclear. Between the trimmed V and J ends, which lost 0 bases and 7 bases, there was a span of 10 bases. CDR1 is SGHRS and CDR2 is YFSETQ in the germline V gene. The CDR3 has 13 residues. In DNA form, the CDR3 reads TGCGCCAGCAGCTTGGCCGAAGGGTTTGAAGCTTTCTTT. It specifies CASSLAEGFEAFF.

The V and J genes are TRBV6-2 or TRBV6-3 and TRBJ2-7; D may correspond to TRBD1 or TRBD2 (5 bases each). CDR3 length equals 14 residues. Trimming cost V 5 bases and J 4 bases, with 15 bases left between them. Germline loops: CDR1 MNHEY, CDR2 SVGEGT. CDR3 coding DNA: TGTGCCAGCAGTGGTCCGGGGCATAAATACGAGCAGTACTTC. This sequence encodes CASSGPGHKYEQYF.

The CDR3 spells CASSERPVYAEQFF. In nucleotides, the CDR3 is TGTGCCAGCAGTGAACGACCCGTCTACGCTGAGCAGTTCTTC. The chain employs TRBV25-1 and TRBJ2-1; D gene unclear. This CDR3 spans 14 amino acids. V was trimmed by 2 bases and J by 9 bases, leaving 14 bases between them. Germline CDR1 and CDR2: MGHDK and SYGVNS.

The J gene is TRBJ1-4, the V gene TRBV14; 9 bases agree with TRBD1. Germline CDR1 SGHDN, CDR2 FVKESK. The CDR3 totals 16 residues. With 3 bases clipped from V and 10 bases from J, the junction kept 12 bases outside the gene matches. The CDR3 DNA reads TGTGCCAGCAGCCAGCACAAGACAGGGGGTGATGTAAAACTGTTTTTT. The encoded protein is CASSQHKTGGDVKLFF.

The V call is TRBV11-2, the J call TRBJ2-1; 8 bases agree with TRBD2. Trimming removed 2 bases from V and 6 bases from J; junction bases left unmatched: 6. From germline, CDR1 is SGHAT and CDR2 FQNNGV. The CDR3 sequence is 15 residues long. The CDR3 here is CASSLFGTSVNEQFF. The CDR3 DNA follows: TGTGCCAGCAGCTTATTCGGGACTAGTGTCAATGAGCAGTTCTTC.

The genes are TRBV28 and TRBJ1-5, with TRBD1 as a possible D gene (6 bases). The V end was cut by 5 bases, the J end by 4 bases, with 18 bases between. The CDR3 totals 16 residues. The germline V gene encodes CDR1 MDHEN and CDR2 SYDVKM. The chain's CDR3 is CASSPSGAGKNQPQHF. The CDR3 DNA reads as TGTGCCAGCAGTCCCTCAGGGGCAGGGAAAAATCAGCCCCAGCATTTT. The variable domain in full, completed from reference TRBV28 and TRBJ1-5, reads DVKVTQSSRYLVKRTGEKVFLECVQDMDHENMFWYRQDPGLGLRLIYFSYDVKMKEKGDIPEGYSVSREKKERFSLILESASTNQTSMYLCASSPSGAGKNQPQHFGDGTRLSIL.

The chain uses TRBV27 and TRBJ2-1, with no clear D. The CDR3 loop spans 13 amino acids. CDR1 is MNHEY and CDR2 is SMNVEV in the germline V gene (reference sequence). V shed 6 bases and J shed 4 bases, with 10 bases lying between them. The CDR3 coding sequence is TGTGCCAGCAGCTCTTGGGGTTACAATGAGCAGTTCTTC. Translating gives CASSSWGYNEQFF.

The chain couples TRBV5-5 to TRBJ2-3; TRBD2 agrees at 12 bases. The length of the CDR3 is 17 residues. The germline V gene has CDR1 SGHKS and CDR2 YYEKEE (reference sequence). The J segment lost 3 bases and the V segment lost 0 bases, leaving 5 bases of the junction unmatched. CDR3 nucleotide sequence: TGTGCCAGCAGCTTGGGACTAGCGGGGGCGGTAACAGATACGCAGTATTTT. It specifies CASSLGLAGAVTDTQYF.

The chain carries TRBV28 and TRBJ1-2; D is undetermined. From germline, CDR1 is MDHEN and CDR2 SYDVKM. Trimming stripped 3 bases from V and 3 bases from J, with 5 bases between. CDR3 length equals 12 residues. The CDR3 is CASSLADYGYTF. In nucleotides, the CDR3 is TGTGCCAGCAGTTTGGCAGACTATGGCTACACCTTC.

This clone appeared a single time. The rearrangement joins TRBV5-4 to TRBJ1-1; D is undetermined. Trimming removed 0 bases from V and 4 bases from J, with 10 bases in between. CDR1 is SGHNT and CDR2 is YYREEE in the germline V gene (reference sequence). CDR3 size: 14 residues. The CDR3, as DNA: TGTGCCAGCAGCTTGGACAGTTTTTCCACTGAAGCTTTCTTT. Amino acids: CASSLDSFSTEAFF.

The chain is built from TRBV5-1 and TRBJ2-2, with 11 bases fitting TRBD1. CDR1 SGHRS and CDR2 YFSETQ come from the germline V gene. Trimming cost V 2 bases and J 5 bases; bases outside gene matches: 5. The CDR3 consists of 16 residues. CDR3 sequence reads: CASSFGTGGKTGELFF. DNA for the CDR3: TGCGCCAGCAGCTTTGGGACAGGGGGAAAGACCGGGGAGCTGTTTTTT.

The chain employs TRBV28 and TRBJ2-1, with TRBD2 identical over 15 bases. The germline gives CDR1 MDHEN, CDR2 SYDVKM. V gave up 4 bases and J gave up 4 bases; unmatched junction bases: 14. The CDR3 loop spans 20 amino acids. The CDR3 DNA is TGTGCCAGCAGTTCATTGGGACTAGCGGGAGGATCCCTTTATTACAATGAGCAGTTCTTC. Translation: CASSSLGLAGGSLYYNEQFF. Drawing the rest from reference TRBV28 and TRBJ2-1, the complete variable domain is DVKVTQSSRYLVKRTGEKVFLECVQDMDHENMFWYRQDPGLGLRLIYFSYDVKMKEKGDIPEGYSVSREKKERFSLILESASTNQTSMYLCASSSLGLAGGSLYYNEQFFGPGTRLTVL.

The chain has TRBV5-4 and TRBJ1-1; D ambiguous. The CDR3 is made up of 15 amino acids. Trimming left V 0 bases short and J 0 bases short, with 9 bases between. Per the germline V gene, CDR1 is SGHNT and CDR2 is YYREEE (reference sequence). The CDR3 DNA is TGTGCCAGCAGCTTGGCCATGGCCGTGAACACTGAAGCTTTCTTT. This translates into CASSLAMAVNTEAFF.

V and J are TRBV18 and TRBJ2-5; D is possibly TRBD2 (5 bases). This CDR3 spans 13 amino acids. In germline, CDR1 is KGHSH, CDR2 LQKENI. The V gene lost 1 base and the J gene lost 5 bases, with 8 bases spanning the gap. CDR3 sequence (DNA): TGTGCCAGCTCACCACTAGCGCCCGAGACCCAGTACTTC. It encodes CASSPLAPETQYF.

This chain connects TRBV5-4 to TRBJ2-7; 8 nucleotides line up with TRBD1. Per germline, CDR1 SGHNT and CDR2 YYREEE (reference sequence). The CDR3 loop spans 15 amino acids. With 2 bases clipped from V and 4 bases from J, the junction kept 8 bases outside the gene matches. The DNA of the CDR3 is TGTGCCAGCAGCTTATCCGGGACAGGCCTTTACGAGCAGTACTTC. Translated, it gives CASSLSGTGLYEQYF.

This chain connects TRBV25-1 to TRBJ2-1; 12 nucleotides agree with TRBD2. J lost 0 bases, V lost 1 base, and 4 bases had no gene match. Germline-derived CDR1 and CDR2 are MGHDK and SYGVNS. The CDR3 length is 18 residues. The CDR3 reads CASSESGLAGSSYNEQFF. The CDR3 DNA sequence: TGTGCCAGCAGTGAATCAGGACTAGCGGGAAGCTCCTACAATGAGCAGTTCTTC.

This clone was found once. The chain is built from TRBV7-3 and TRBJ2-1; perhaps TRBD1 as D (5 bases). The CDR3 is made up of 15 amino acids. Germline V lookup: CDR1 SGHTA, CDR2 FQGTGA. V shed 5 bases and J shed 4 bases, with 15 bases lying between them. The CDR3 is CASSLDSAEYNEQFF. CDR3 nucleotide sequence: TGTGCCAGCAGCCTCGACAGTGCGGAGTACAATGAGCAGTTCTTC.